What follows are 14 T cell receptor beta chains derived from one specimen sequenced in a study of spatial heterogeneity in lung cancer. Study-level results: Tumor mutation count correlated with how many alpha and beta TCRs expanded intratumorally.

These receptors' targets are unknown. Sample time point: sample taken at primary tumor resection. TCRdb used MiXCR to reprocess the 5' RACE reads, holding one entry per CDR3 protein. This table holds fewer than 20,000 distinct CDR3 sequences, about 6.3% found once. Source: lung tumor tissue, taken at surgery. The receptors shown here come from a female donor with early-stage non-small cell lung cancer.

This clonotype was counted ten times or more. The genes are TRBV29-1 and TRBJ2-3, with a weak D call TRBD1 (6 bases). V dropped 4 bases and J dropped 4 bases, with 15 bases sitting between them. Germline V CDR1 and CDR2: SQVTM, ANQGSEA. The CDR3 is 14 amino acids. As DNA, the CDR3 is TGCAGCGTTGCACGAGAGACAGGCCCAGATACGCAGTATTTT. Its protein product is CSVARETGPDTQYF.

This clonotype was found many times. This sequence joins TRBV11-2 and TRBJ2-1; the match to TRBD2 covers 11 bases. V trimming: 6 bases; J trimming: 6 bases; junction bases outside the gene matches: 7. The CDR3 totals 15 residues. From germline, CDR1 is SGHAT and CDR2 FQNNGV. CDR3 sequence reads: CASRSTGTSGNEQFF. For the CDR3, the DNA is TGTGCCAGCAGGTCAACCGGGACTAGCGGCAATGAGCAGTTCTTC.

Judged by abundance, this clonotype is medium-sized. One end of the junction does not line up with germline, which may come from a read error. The rearrangement joins TRBV20-1 to TRBJ1-5; 10 positions agree with TRBD1. Germline values: CDR1 DFQATT, CDR2 SNEGSKA (reference sequence). This CDR3 region has 14 residues. CDR3 bases: TGCAGTGCCAGAGGGACAGGGGATAATCAGCCCCAGCATTTT. It specifies CSARGTGDNQPQHF.

In its sample, this clonotype was seen many times. This CDR3 reads CASSLPGQSYEQYF. The CDR3 nucleotides read TGTGCCAGCAGCCTGCCGGGACAGTCCTACGAGCAGTACTTC. This chain connects TRBV12-3 or TRBV12-4 to TRBJ2-7, with TRBD1 matching over 7 bases. The CDR3 extends over 14 amino acids. V gave up 6 bases and J gave up 1 base; unmatched junction bases: 6.

The table lists this clonotype with many counts. This chain connects TRBV4-1 to TRBJ1-1; D uncertain. Trimming stripped 0 bases from V and 5 bases from J, with 10 bases between. This CDR3 spans 14 amino acids. Germline CDR1 and CDR2: MGHRA and YSYEKL. The CDR3 bases are TGCGCCAGCAGCCAAGAGGAAGGGTATACTGAAGCTTTCTTT. It specifies CASSQEEGYTEAFF.

Ten or more counts support this clonotype. V gene TRBV5-4 combines with J gene TRBJ2-1; 14 bases are a match to TRBD2. The V and J ends lost 3 bases and 4 bases, in that order; junction bases with no gene match: 3. This CDR3 has 16 amino acids. The germline CDR1 and CDR2 sequences are SGHNT and YYREEE (reference sequence). The CDR3 is CASSWGLAGAYNEQFF. The CDR3 DNA is TGTGCCAGCAGCTGGGGACTAGCGGGGGCTTACAATGAGCAGTTCTTC.

This clonotype was seen many times. V usage is TRBV7-8 and J usage is TRBJ2-7; 10 nucleotides align to TRBD2. Germline V lookup: CDR1 SGHVS, CDR2 FQNEAQ. This CDR3 has 14 residues. The trim removed 5 bases at V and 6 bases at J, leaving 7 bases unmatched. The CDR3 region is CASSAPGLAFEQYF. CDR3 nucleotides: TGTGCCAGCAGCGCACCGGGACTAGCGTTCGAGCAGTACTTC. Based on the CDR3 plus reference TRBV7-8 and TRBJ2-7, the full variable domain is GAGVSQSPRYKVAKRGQDVALRCDPISGHVSLFWYQQALGQGPEFLTYFQNEAQLDKSGLPSDRFFAERPEGSVSTLKIQRTQQEDSAVYLCASSAPGLAFEQYFGPGTRLTVT.

This clonotype was seen at least ten times. The V call is TRBV20-1, the J call TRBJ2-3, with 7 bases aligning to TRBD2. J was trimmed by 4 bases and V by 0 bases; bases with no gene match: 10. The CDR3 is made up of 16 amino acids. Germline CDR1 reads DFQATT; CDR2 reads SNEGSKA (reference sequence). CDR3 region: CSARDWVGGRSDTQYF. In nucleotides, the CDR3 is TGCAGTGCTAGAGATTGGGTAGGCGGGAGATCAGATACGCAGTATTTT.

This clonotype was seen at least ten times. The chain links TRBV20-1 to TRBJ1-2; tentative D call: TRBD1 (5 bases). Germline CDR1 DFQATT, CDR2 SNEGSKA (reference sequence). The CDR3 spans 15 residues. V was pared by 1 base and J by 3 bases, with 15 bases between. The CDR3 is CSARGQSPRDYGYTF. The DNA for the CDR3 is TGCAGTGCTAGAGGACAGTCTCCCAGGGACTATGGCTACACCTTC.

This clonotype has a count of ten or more. V is TRBV27 and J is TRBJ1-2; 9 bases agree with TRBD1. This CDR3 region has 13 residues. Germline V gene sequence: CDR1 MNHEY, CDR2 SMNVEV (reference sequence). The V and J ends lost 4 bases and 8 bases, in that order; junction bases with no gene match: 5. This CDR3 is CASSSGQGGGYTF. DNA of the CDR3: TGTGCCAGCAGTTCGGGACAGGGAGGGGGCTACACCTTC.

At least ten counts were recorded for this clonotype. The J gene is TRBJ2-7, the V gene TRBV2; 8 bases align to TRBD2. V was clipped by 0 bases and J by 5 bases; unmatched bases: 9. CDR3 length equals 16 residues. Germline V gene sequence: CDR1 SNHLY, CDR2 FYNNEI. The CDR3 reads CASSEAESGSGDEQYF. The CDR3 DNA follows: TGTGCCAGCAGTGAAGCTGAGAGCGGGAGCGGAGACGAGCAGTACTTC.

Ten or more counts support this clonotype. This rearrangement joins TRBV15 to TRBJ2-1; the match to TRBD2 covers 7 bases. Unmatched junction bases numbered 11, after V lost 0 bases and J lost 12 bases. The CDR3 consists of 15 residues. CDR1 and CDR2 from the germline V gene are LNHNV and YYDKDF (reference sequence). The CDR3 loop is CATSRDLLAAPGQFF. CDR3 sequence (DNA): TGTGCCACCAGCAGAGATCTCCTAGCGGCGCCAGGGCAGTTCTTC.

V and J are TRBV28 and TRBJ2-3; D could derive from TRBD1 or TRBD2 (5 bases each). V shed 6 bases and J shed 5 bases, with 15 bases lying between them. Looked up from germline, CDR1 is MDHEN and CDR2 is SYDVKM. There are 14 residues in the CDR3. CDR3 nucleotide sequence: TGTGCCAGCAGCTTGGGACCGAACGGAGATACGCAGTATTTT. Translation: CASSLGPNGDTQYF.

This clonotype has a count of ten or more. This chain joins TRBV6-2 or TRBV6-3 and TRBJ2-3, with D perhaps TRBD2 (6 bases). Germline loops: CDR1 MNHEY, CDR2 SVGEGT. The CDR3 is 17 amino acids. V shed 6 bases and J shed 4 bases, with 23 bases lying between them. The CDR3: CASSPRPGAQRADTQYF. CDR3 DNA sequence: TGTGCCAGCAGCCCCCGCCCGGGAGCGCAGAGGGCAGATACGCAGTATTTT.